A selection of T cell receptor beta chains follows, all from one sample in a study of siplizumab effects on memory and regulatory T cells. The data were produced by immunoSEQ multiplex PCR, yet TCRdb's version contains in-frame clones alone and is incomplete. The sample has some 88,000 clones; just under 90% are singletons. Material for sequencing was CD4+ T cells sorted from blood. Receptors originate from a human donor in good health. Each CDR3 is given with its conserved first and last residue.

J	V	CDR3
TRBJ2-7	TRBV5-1	CASSPRGYSYEQYF
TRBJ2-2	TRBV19	CASSREDKNTGELFF
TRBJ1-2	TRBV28	CASSLKGQGARGYTF
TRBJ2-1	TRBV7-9	CASSLGGTSGSNEQFF
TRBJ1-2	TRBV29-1	CSTSTGEGYTF
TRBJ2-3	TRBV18	CASSPGISHRSQYF
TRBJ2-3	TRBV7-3	CASSRTSADTQYF
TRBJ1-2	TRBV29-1	CSVLSRLGAYGYTF
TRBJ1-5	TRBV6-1	CASSEWTWGDQPQHF
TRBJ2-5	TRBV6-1	CASGNRGGETQYF
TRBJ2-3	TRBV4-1	CASSLLRTSGTSDTQYF
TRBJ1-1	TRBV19	CASSTTGERLKEAFF
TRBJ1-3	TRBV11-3	CASSFQGTGNTIYF
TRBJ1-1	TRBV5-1	CASTRNGDEAFF
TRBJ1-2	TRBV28	CASSSNRGVYGYTF
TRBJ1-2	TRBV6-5	CASTNPSGLPYGYTF
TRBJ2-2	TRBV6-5	CASRRTSGKGGELFF
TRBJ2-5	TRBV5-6	CASSLLETQYF
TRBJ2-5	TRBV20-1	CSGQAQETQYF
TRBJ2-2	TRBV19	CASSIDRAGELFF
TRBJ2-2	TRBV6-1	CASSEQKYTGELFF
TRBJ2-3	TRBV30	CAWSVRYTDTQYF
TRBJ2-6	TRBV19	CASSISGSGANVLTF
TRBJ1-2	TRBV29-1	CSVDPQLGTENYGYTF
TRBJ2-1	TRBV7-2	CASSAVLAGVGNEQFF
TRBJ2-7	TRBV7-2	CASSSVLYEQYF
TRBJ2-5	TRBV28	CASSRDWQETQYF
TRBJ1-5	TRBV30	CAWSRQGGNQPQHF
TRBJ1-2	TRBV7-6	CASSSVLDGGYGYTF
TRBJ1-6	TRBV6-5	CASSRGQRGSPLHF
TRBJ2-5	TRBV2	CARRTGVGETQYF